This T cell receptor beta chain was identified during a study of blood T cells in healthy people across ages. Combining a sample-barcoded 5' primer with a J-beta primer mix, a second PCR ran for 7 to 11 cycles. TCRdb itself ran the 5' RACE reads through MiXCR, one entry per CDR3 protein. The profile shows about 1,600,000 distinct CDR3 sequences, around two fifths of them singletons. In the case of this clonotype: Its cognate antigen is unknown. A read error may produce the germline difference seen at one junction end.

Broader study findings: There was no known CMV status for donors, so expanded clonotype changes were possibly confounded.

This CDR3 has 18 residues. Germline V gives CDR1 ENHRY, CDR2 SYGVKD. This rearrangement joins TRBV10-3 to TRBJ2-5, with D perhaps TRBD2 (6 bases). The sample taken for sequencing was blood. The sequence came from a woman aged 18-30 years in good health. CDR3 sequence: CAISATSPGAPEGEAQYF. CDR3 nucleotide sequence: TGTGCCATCAGTGCTACTAGTCCCGGGGCCCCGGAGGGAGAGGCCCAGTACTTC.